This is a list of T cell receptor beta chains from one sample in a study of T cell repertoires in cytomegalovirus infection. TCRdb reprocessed the reads with MiXCR, giving one entry per CDR3 protein. The table lists over 250,000 distinct CDR3 sequences, roughly a quarter of them singletons. Sample: PBMCs. The receptors were gathered from a human donor in good health (CMV status not recorded). Some clones in this sample may be carry-over from other donors' samples. The CDR3 runs from the conserved cysteine through the conserved F or W. Fields, in order: J gene, V gene, D gene, clone size, CDR3 protein, CDR3 DNA. D genes are given only for firm matches. The size of a clone is reported for some rows only, either as once, few or many, or as a class for expanded clones.

TRBJ1-1 | TRBV19 | . | few | CASSITQGVNTEAFF | TGTGCCAGTAGTATTACCCAGGGAGTGAACACTGAAGCTTTCTTT
TRBJ2-3 | TRBV12-3/TRBV12-4 | TRBD1 | many | CASSHGTGTDTQYF | TGTGCCAGCAGTCACGGGACAGGGACAGATACGCAGTATTTT
TRBJ2-1 | TRBV29-1 | . | . | CSVEWGRSYNEQFF | TGCAGCGTTGAATGGGGGCGCTCCTACAATGAGCAGTTCTTC
TRBJ2-5 | TRBV28 | TRBD1 | . | CASSLRPGGQETQYF | TGTGCCAGCAGTCTTCGCCCAGGGGGCCAAGAGACCCAGTACTTC
TRBJ2-3 | TRBV7-9 | . | many | CASSLGSPTDTQYF | TGTGCCAGCAGCTTAGGAAGCCCCACAGATACGCAGTATTTT
TRBJ2-7 | TRBV20-1 | . | . | CSASRQISSYEQYF | TGCAGTGCTAGCCGGCAAATTAGCTCCTACGAGCAGTACTTC
TRBJ1-3 | TRBV7-3 | TRBD1 | many | CASSSLDREDGNTIYF | TGTGCCAGCAGCTCCCTGGACAGGGAAGACGGAAACACCATATATTTT
TRBJ2-1 | TRBV5-6 | TRBD2 | . | CASSLRTSGSNEQFF | TGTGCCAGCAGCCTCAGGACTAGCGGGAGCAATGAGCAGTTCTTC
TRBJ2-3 | TRBV7-2 | . | . | CASSLAGESTDTQYF | TGTGCCAGCAGCTTAGCGGGAGAGTCGACAGATACGCAGTATTTT
TRBJ2-3 | TRBV7-2 | TRBD1 | many | CASSVKHRTGSFSTDTQYF | TGTGCCAGCAGCGTAAAACATCGGACAGGTTCCTTTAGCACAGATACGCAGTATTTT
TRBJ2-7 | TRBV20-1 | . | . | CSARGREFTYEQYF | TGCAGTGCTAGAGGACGGGAGTTCACCTACGAGCAGTACTTC
TRBJ2-1 | TRBV20-1 | TRBD2 | few | CSASYAGGRYNEQFF | TGCAGTGCTAGTTATGCGGGGGGGCGGTACAATGAGCAGTTCTTC
TRBJ1-5 | TRBV20-1 | . | . | CSARDLPNQPQHF | TGCAGTGCTAGAGACTTACCCAATCAGCCCCAGCATTTT
TRBJ2-3 | TRBV10-3 | TRBD1 | few | CASSPGQHTDTQYF | TGTGCCAGCTCACCGGGACAGCACACAGATACGCAGTATTTT
TRBJ2-3 | TRBV2 | . | . | CASSGSKAEDTQYF | TGTGCCAGCAGTGGGTCGAAAGCGGAAGATACGCAGTATTTT
TRBJ1-2 | TRBV19 | . | few | CASSIQASYGYTF | TGTGCCAGTAGTATACAAGCTTCCTATGGCTACACCTTC
TRBJ2-1 | TRBV7-2 | . | . | CASSFLSGQFF | TGTGCCAGCAGCTTCCTGAGTGGGCAGTTCTTC
TRBJ1-2 | TRBV4-1 | . | few | CASSQDAGHYGYTF | TGCGCCAGCAGCCAAGACGCCGGACACTATGGCTACACCTTC
TRBJ2-1 | TRBV7-2 | TRBD2 | many | CASSPEAGRNEQFF | TGTGCCAGCAGCCCCGAAGCGGGACGCAATGAGCAGTTCTTC
TRBJ2-7 | TRBV7-9 | TRBD2 | many | CASRLAGAYEQYF | TGTGCCAGCAGACTAGCGGGAGCCTACGAGCAGTACTTC
TRBJ2-2 | TRBV2 | . | . | CASSGFGGNTGELFF | TGTGCCAGCAGTGGGTTCGGGGGAAACACCGGGGAGCTGTTTTTT
TRBJ1-1 | TRBV7-3 | TRBD1 | few | CASSPRGGQGGNTEAFF | TGTGCCAGCAGCCCACGGGGAGGTCAAGGGGGCAACACTGAAGCTTTCTTT
TRBJ2-1 | TRBV2 | . | . | CASSEDGVYNEQFF | TGTGCCAGCAGTGAAGACGGCGTGTACAATGAGCAGTTCTTC
TRBJ2-7 | TRBV28 | . | . | CASSPRATYEQYF | TGTGCCAGCAGTCCCCGGGCAACCTACGAGCAGTACTTC
TRBJ1-3 | TRBV5-6 | . | . | CASSFQRLSGNTIYF | TGTGCCAGCAGCTTTCAGCGATTATCTGGAAACACCATATATTTT
TRBJ2-1 | TRBV7-2 | TRBD2 | many | CASSATSGSSYNEQFF | TGTGCCAGCAGCGCCACTAGCGGGAGCTCCTACAATGAGCAGTTCTTC
TRBJ2-1 | TRBV29-1 | . | . | CSVTGTATNEQFF | TGCAGCGTAACCGGGACGGCCACGAATGAGCAGTTCTTC
TRBJ1-1 | TRBV13 | . | once | CASSQRRQATNTEAFF | TGTGCCAGCAGCCAAAGGAGACAGGCGACGAACACTGAAGCTTTCTTT
TRBJ1-6 | TRBV11-2 | TRBD1 | many | CASKGRGNSPLHF | TGTGCCAGCAAAGGCAGGGGGAATTCACCCCTCCACTTT
TRBJ2-1 | TRBV7-2 | TRBD2 | many | CASSPSSAGGRNEQFF | TGTGCCAGCAGCCCTAGCTCTGCGGGGGGGCGGAATGAGCAGTTCTTC
TRBJ1-4 | TRBV7-2 | . | few | CASSSRALNEKLFF | TGTGCCAGCAGCTCCCGGGCCCTTAATGAAAAACTGTTTTTT
TRBJ2-5 | TRBV7-8 | TRBD2 | many | CASTDTSGREKTQYF | TGTGCCAGCACCGATACTAGCGGGAGGGAGAAGACCCAGTACTTC
TRBJ1-1 | TRBV7-1 | TRBD1 | . | CASSSQGAVNTEAFF | TGTGCCAGCAGCTCACAGGGGGCCGTGAACACTGAAGCTTTCTTT
TRBJ1-1 | TRBV4-1 | TRBD1 | many | CASSQGGGGQAAKCVF | TGCGCCAGCAGCCAAGGTGGGGGTGGACAGGCCGCGAAATGTGTCTTT
TRBJ1-4 | TRBV11-2 | . | . | CASSFNTGALYEKLFF | TGTGCCAGCAGCTTTAATACCGGGGCACTTTATGAAAAACTGTTTTTT
TRBJ2-5 | TRBV7-2 | . | many | CASSLAKQKETQYF | TGTGCCAGCAGCTTAGCCAAGCAAAAAGAGACCCAGTACTTC
TRBJ1-2 | TRBV5-1 | . | few | CASSQDTGSEDYTF | TGCGCCAGCAGCCAAGACACCGGTTCGGAAGACTACACCTTC
TRBJ1-5 | TRBV19 | TRBD1 | few | CASSRDRVSQPQHF | TGTGCCAGTAGTCGGGACAGGGTCAGTCAGCCCCAGCATTTT
TRBJ1-6 | TRBV7-2 | . | few | CASSSDRIEPPHF | TGTGCCAGCAGCAGTGACAGGATAGAGCCTCCCCACTTT
TRBJ1-2 | TRBV24-1 | . | few | CATSDPIVPYGYTF | TGTGCCACCAGTGATCCGATCGTGCCCTATGGCTACACCTTC
TRBJ2-7 | TRBV20-1 | TRBD2 | few | CSARVVLAGAWEQYF | TGCAGTGCTAGAGTAGTACTAGCGGGAGCGTGGGAGCAGTACTTC
TRBJ2-6 | TRBV5-1 | . | . | CASSLGWSEGAPGANVLTF | TGCGCCAGCAGCTTGGGTTGGAGCGAGGGAGCCCCTGGGGCCAACGTCCTGACTTTC
TRBJ2-1 | TRBV20-1 | . | . | CSARDLSGLSSKYNEQFF | TGCAGTGCTAGAGATCTTTCGGGTTTATCCTCGAAATACAATGAGCAGTTCTTC
TRBJ1-1 | TRBV7-2 | TRBD1 | . | CASSLENRGSTEAFF | TGTGCCAGCAGCTTAGAGAACAGGGGATCCACTGAAGCTTTCTTT
TRBJ1-2 | TRBV27 | . | . | CASSQQGESYGYTF | TGTGCCAGCAGTCAACAGGGAGAGTCCTATGGCTACACCTTC
TRBJ2-7 | TRBV7-2 | TRBD1 | many | CASSLWDRGSHEQYF | TGTGCCAGCAGCCTATGGGACAGGGGTTCCCACGAGCAGTACTTC
TRBJ2-7 | TRBV7-9 | . | . | CASSFSQGSYEQYF | TGTGCCAGCAGCTTCTCCCAGGGTTCCTACGAGCAGTACTTC
TRBJ2-7 | TRBV28 | . | . | CASSFPGGGVVYEQYF | TGTGCCAGCAGTTTTCCCGGGGGTGGAGTTGTATACGAGCAGTACTTC
TRBJ1-1 | TRBV20-1 | . | . | CSAEGPMNTEAFF | TGCAGTGCCGAAGGACCGATGAACACTGAAGCTTTCTTT
TRBJ1-2 | TRBV7-2 | TRBD1 | few | CASSFEQGIYGYTF | TGTGCCAGCAGCTTCGAACAGGGGATCTATGGCTACACCTTC
TRBJ1-4 | TRBV11-2 | . | . | CASKGRNEKLFF | TGTGCCAGCAAGGGACGGAATGAAAAACTGTTTTTT
TRBJ2-1 | TRBV7-8 | . | many | CASSSGDLAVSYNEQFF | TGTGCCAGCAGCTCGGGGGATTTAGCGGTGTCCTACAATGAGCAGTTCTTC
TRBJ2-3 | TRBV27 | TRBD2 | . | CASSLSGGGIGTDTQYF | TGTGCCAGCAGTTTATCGGGGGGGGGAATAGGCACAGATACGCAGTATTTT
TRBJ2-4 | TRBV28 | . | many | CASSSASLAKNIQYF | TGTGCCAGCAGTTCGGCATCACTAGCCAAAAACATTCAGTACTTC
TRBJ2-5 | TRBV20-1 | TRBD2 | few | CSARVAGGGETQYF | TGCAGTGCTAGGGTAGCGGGAGGTGGAGAGACCCAGTACTTC
TRBJ2-5 | TRBV28 | TRBD2 | few | CASSPGTMRETQYF | TGTGCCAGCAGTCCAGGGACTATGAGGGAGACCCAGTACTTC
TRBJ1-6 | TRBV7-9 | . | many | CASSLEGESPLHF | TGTGCCAGCAGCTTAGAAGGGGAATCACCCCTCCACTTT
TRBJ1-1 | TRBV28 | . | . | CASRKGPFGVMTEAFF | TGTGCCAGCAGAAAGGGTCCGTTTGGGGTGATGACTGAAGCTTTCTTT
TRBJ1-5 | TRBV7-2 | . | many | CASSFNRGQPQHF | TGTGCCAGCAGCTTTAATCGGGGTCAGCCCCAGCATTTT